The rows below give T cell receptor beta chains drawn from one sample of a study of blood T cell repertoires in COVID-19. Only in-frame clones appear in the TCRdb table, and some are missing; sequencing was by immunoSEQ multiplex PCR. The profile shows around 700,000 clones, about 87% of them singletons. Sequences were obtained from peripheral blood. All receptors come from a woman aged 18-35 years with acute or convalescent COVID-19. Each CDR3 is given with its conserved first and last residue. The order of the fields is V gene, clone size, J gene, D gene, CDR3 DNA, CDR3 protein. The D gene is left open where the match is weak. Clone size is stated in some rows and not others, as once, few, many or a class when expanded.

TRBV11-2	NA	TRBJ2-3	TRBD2	TGTGCCAGCAGCTTAAATGGTAGCGGGGAGAGCACAGATACGCAGTATTTT	CASSLNGSGESTDTQYF
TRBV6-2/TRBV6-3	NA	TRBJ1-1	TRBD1	TGTGCCAGCAGTTCCCTTACAGGGGTCACTGAAGCTTTCTTT	CASSSLTGVTEAFF
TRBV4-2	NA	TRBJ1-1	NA	TGTGCCAGCAGCCAAGGGAGGGAGGAAGCTTTCTTT	CASSQGREEAFF
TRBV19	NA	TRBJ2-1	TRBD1	TGTGCCAGTAGTATCCTACAGGGGGCGTTTTACAATGAGCAGTTCTTC	CASSILQGAFYNEQFF
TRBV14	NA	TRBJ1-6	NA	TGTGCCAGCAGCCCCCGGCGGGGACCGAATTCACCCCTCCACTTT	CASSPRRGPNSPLHF
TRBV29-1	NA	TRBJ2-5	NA	TGCAGCGTTCTGCTCGGGGTACAAGAGACCCAGTACTTC	CSVLLGVQETQYF
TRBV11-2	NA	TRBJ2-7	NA	TGTGCCAGCAGAATTACAGAACTTATCTCCTACGAGCAGTACTTC	CASRITELISYEQYF
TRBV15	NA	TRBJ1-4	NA	TGTGCCACCACCAGACTAGGGGCAACTAATGAAAAACTGTTTTTT	CATTRLGATNEKLFF
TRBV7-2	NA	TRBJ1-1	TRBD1	TGTGCCAGCAGCTTAGAAGGACAGGCAAACACTGAAGCTTTCTTT	CASSLEGQANTEAFF
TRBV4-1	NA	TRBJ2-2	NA	TGCGCCAGCAGCCAAGTGAGTGTGGGGGCTAACACCGGGGAGCTGTTTTTT	CASSQVSVGANTGELFF
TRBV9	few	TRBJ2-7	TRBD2	TGTGCCAGCAGCGCGACCGGGACTAGCGCCTACGAGCAGTACTTC	CASSATGTSAYEQYF
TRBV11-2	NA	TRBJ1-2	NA	TGTGCCAGCAGCTTGGGCGTGGGAGGGGCGCAGGGCTACACCTTC	CASSLGVGGAQGYTF
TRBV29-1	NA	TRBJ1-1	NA	TGCAGCGTTGGGGATCGGGGGGGCACTGAAGCTTTCTTT	CSVGDRGGTEAFF
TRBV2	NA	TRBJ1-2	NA	TGTGCCAGCAGTGAACGGCAGGGGAGCGGCTACACCTTC	CASSERQGSGYTF
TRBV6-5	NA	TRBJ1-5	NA	TGTGCCAGCAGTTACCGGGGGAATAGCAATCAGCCCCAGCATTTT	CASSYRGNSNQPQHF
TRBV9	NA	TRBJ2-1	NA	TGTGCCAGCAGCGTAGTCGGGGAGGCTAATGAGCAGTTCTTC	CASSVVGEANEQFF